The T cell receptor (beta chain) described here comes from a study of cytomegalovirus exposure and HLA in healthy donors. 60 Vbeta and 13 Jbeta primers were used in PCR. Produced via immunoSEQ multiplex PCR; TCRdb's table is partial and in-frame only. The profile shows 90,000 to 150,000 clones, more than 65% of them singletons. This clone was seen ten or more times. The CDR3 sequence is 16 residues long. V lost 9 bases and J lost 0; bases outside the gene matches: 5. Germline V lookup: CDR1 LNHDA, CDR2 SQIVND (reference sequence). This sequence originates from a middle-aged man in good health and CMV-seropositive. Sequenced input: PBMCs. J is TRBJ2-6 and V is TRBV19; 10 bases align to TRBD1. CDR3 DNA sequence: TGTGCCAGCCGGACAGGGGGTGTCTCTGGGGCCAACGTCCTGACTTTC. Translating it yields CASRTGGVSGANVLTF.